Below, one T cell receptor beta chain is given with its context. These data come from a study of CD8 T cells in Susac syndrome. Random hexamers were used to reverse transcribe 0.5 to 1 ug of RNA. Amplification of the TCR beta CDR3 was carried out by immunoSEQ multiplex PCR, which spanned a total of 54 Vbeta and 13 Jbeta segments. Each CDR3 protein is one row after TCRdb ran MiXCR on the immunoSEQ multiplex PCR reads. The table lists about 150,000 distinct CDR3 sequences, roughly 95% of them singletons. The germline V gene has CDR1 LGHNA and CDR2 YNFKEQ. V was clipped by 0 bases and J by 0 bases, with 9 bases between them. The CDR3 totals 15 residues.

V usage is TRBV4-2 and J usage is TRBJ2-7; TRBD1 might be the D (5 bases). The sequence was obtained from a human donor with multiple sclerosis. The sample was CD8+ T cells from PBMCs. The DNA for the CDR3 is TGTGCCAGCAGCCAAGAATGGGGCACCTCCTACGAGCAGTACTTC. Translated: CASSQEWGTSYEQYF.